This is a list of T cell receptor beta chains from one sample in a study of cytomegalovirus exposure and HLA in healthy donors. Profiled with immunoSEQ multiplex PCR; TCRdb holds only in-frame clones, not every one. Among around 150,000 clones listed, approximately 80% were seen once. The specimen was PBMCs. The receptors stem from a woman in her forties in good health and CMV-seronegative. Each CDR3 is given with its conserved first and last residue. D genes are given only for firm matches. For some rows the clone size is stated as once, few or many, or as a class when expanded; others skip it.

V gene	clone size	J gene	D gene	CDR3 DNA	CDR3 protein
TRBV15	NA	TRBJ2-7	NA	TGTGCCACCAGCAGAGATGAGCCTTGGGGACTCAACCACTACGAGCAGTACTTC	CATSRDEPWGLNHYEQYF
TRBV14	NA	TRBJ2-1	NA	TGTGCCAGCAGCCAAGATCTGGGGGGATACAATGAGCAGTTCTTC	CASSQDLGGYNEQFF
TRBV5-1	few	TRBJ1-3	NA	TGCGCCAGCAGCCGCGCTAGTTCTGGAAACACCATATATTTT	CASSRASSGNTIYF
TRBV6-1	NA	TRBJ2-7	TRBD1	TGTGCCAGCAGAAACCGGGACAGGGGAGGGAAGTACTTC	CASRNRDRGGKYF
TRBV11-2	NA	TRBJ1-2	TRBD1	TGTGCCAGCAGCCTGGACAGGGAGGTTAAGGGCTATGGCTACACCTTC	CASSLDREVKGYGYTF
TRBV11-2	NA	TRBJ2-7	NA	TGTGCCAGCAGCCCGCCGCTAGCGAGGTCCTACGAGCAGTACTTC	CASSPPLARSYEQYF
TRBV6-5	NA	TRBJ2-1	TRBD1	TGTGCCAGCAGTCGTCCGGGACAGGGGACTGAGCAGTTCTTC	CASSRPGQGTEQFF
TRBV19	NA	TRBJ2-7	NA	TGTGCCAGTAGTCCGGGACAAGATTACTACGAGCAGTACTTC	CASSPGQDYYEQYF
TRBV27	NA	TRBJ1-3	TRBD1	TGTGCCAGCAGGCCCGGGACAGCTGGAAACACCATATATTTT	CASRPGTAGNTIYF
TRBV30	NA	TRBJ2-7	NA	TGTGCCTGGAGTAGGGGTTACGAGCAGTACTTC	CAWSRGYEQYF
TRBV27	NA	TRBJ2-2	TRBD2	TGTGCCAGCAGGAACGAGCGGGACCAGAGGTACACCGGGGAGCTGTTTTTT	CASRNERDQRYTGELFF
TRBV7-2	NA	TRBJ2-3	TRBD1	TGTGCCAGCAGCCCGAGAAACAGGGGGCAGTTAGATACGCAGTATTTT	CASSPRNRGQLDTQYF
TRBV11-2	NA	TRBJ2-7	NA	TGTGCCAGCAGCCAAAATCTATTTCCCGAGCAGTACTTC	CASSQNLFPEQYF
TRBV11-2	NA	TRBJ2-2	NA	TGTGCCAGCAGCCTCGACCGACAGATCACCGGGGAGCTGTTTTTT	CASSLDRQITGELFF
TRBV4-1	few	TRBJ2-7	TRBD1	TGCGCCAGCAGCCAGAGGGACAGTGGCTACGAGCAGTACTTC	CASSQRDSGYEQYF
TRBV6-5	NA	TRBJ1-2	NA	TGTGCCAGCAGTTACTCCGACAGGCCAAACTACACCTTC	CASSYSDRPNYTF
TRBV19	NA	TRBJ2-1	TRBD2	TGTGCCAGTAGCCCCGCTACCATAGCGGGGGAGCAGTTCTTC	CASSPATIAGEQFF
TRBV6-4	NA	TRBJ2-3	TRBD2	TGTGCCAGCAGTGACGAGCGGGACGGTACGCAGTATTTT	CASSDERDGTQYF
TRBV6-5	few	TRBJ2-1	TRBD2	TGTGCCAGCAGTAGCGGGGATTTTTCCTACAATGAGCAGTTCTTC	CASSSGDFSYNEQFF
TRBV4-3	NA	TRBJ2-2	NA	TGCGCCAGCAGCCAAGAGGGGGGGGCCAACACCGGGGAGCTGTTTTTT	CASSQEGGANTGELFF
TRBV7-3	NA	TRBJ2-1	TRBD1	TGTGCCAGCAGCCCGGACAGGGGCAATGAGCAGTTCTTC	CASSPDRGNEQFF
TRBV10-2	NA	TRBJ2-5	NA	TGCGCCAGCAGAGGGGTCGGCAACTCGGAGACCCAGTACTTC	CASRGVGNSETQYF
TRBV7-6	NA	TRBJ2-3	NA	TGTGCCAGCAGCCCCATCGCTAGAACAGATACGCAGTATTTT	CASSPIARTDTQYF
TRBV15	NA	TRBJ1-1	TRBD1	TGTGCCACCAGCAGGACAGGGAAGGACACTGAAGCTTTCTTT	CATSRTGKDTEAFF